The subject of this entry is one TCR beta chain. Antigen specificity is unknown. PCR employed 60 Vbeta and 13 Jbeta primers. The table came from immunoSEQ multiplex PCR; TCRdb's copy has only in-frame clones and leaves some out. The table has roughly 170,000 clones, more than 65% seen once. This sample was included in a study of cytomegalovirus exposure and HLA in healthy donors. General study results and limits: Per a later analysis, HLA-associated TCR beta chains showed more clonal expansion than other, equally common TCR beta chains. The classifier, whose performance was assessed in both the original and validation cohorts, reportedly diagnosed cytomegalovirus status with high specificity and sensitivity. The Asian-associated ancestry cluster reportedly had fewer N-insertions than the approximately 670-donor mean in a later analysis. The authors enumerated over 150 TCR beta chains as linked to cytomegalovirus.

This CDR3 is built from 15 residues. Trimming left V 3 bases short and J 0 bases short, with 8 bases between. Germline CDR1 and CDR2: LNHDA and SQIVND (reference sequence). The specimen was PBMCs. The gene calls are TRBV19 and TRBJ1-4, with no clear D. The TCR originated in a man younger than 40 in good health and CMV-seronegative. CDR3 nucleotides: TGTGCCAGTAGTATCCTGGCTGCAACTAATGAAAAACTGTTTTTT. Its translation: CASSILAATNEKLFF.